This T cell receptor (beta chain) was retrieved from a study of T cell repertoires in cytomegalovirus infection (dated by TCRdb to between 2017 and 2020). About the study as a whole: Donor HLA type was relevant to the analysis, because carriage of CMV infection together with the matching HLA type was indicated by public TCR beta signatures. Here is what the overall study found, with its caveats: The ex vivo response was dominated by HLA-C-restricted CMV-specific TCR beta clonotypes, which also provided the single most frequent clonotype in two of eight donors. In both this cohort and an independent roughly 400-donor cohort, the cumulative frequency of public TCR beta family members distinguished carriers of CMV infection plus the relevant HLA type.

The CDR3 covers 15 residues, taking in both the cysteine and the phenylalanine. Only the CDR3 region is kept as DNA, spanning 45 bases read in frame from base 1. Trimming takes 1 base from V and 5 bases from J, and the germline ends sit 14 bases apart. The germline V gene sets CDR1 to SGHTA and CDR2 to FQGNSA. This sample was sequenced with an Illumina HiSeq 1500. Starting from the raw public reads, TCRdb applied fastp trimming at Q25, assembled clones with MiXCR and retained in-frame beta chains. Entries are consolidated by CDR3 protein sequence, retaining the most common genes and DNA. The sample table contains almost 300,000 distinct CDR3 sequences; only one count was recorded for around 9.1% of them. The top ten clonotypes cover around 2.4% of the sample. This clonotype was recorded at least ten times. Its antigen has not been determined. Base qualities were left out, and no much larger clone turns up one base away.

This TCR was recovered from a human donor in good health (CMV status not recorded). Some clones in this sample may be carry-over from other donors' samples. The sequenced sample consisted of PBMCs. Recombination linked TRBV7-2 to TRBJ2-5; the D gene assignment is ambiguous. The CDR3 corresponds to CASSLGRTKVETQYF. The DNA reads TGTGCCAGCAGCTTAGGCAGAACAAAGGTGGAGACCCAGTACTTC. The CDR3, completed at both ends by the reference TRBV7-2 and TRBJ2-5 genes, gives the full variable domain GAGVSQSPSNKVTEKGKDVELRCDPISGHTALYWYRQSLGQGLEFLIYFQGNSAPDKSGLPSDRFSAERTGGSVSTLTIQRTQQEDSAVYLCASSLGRTKVETQYFGPGTRLLVL.